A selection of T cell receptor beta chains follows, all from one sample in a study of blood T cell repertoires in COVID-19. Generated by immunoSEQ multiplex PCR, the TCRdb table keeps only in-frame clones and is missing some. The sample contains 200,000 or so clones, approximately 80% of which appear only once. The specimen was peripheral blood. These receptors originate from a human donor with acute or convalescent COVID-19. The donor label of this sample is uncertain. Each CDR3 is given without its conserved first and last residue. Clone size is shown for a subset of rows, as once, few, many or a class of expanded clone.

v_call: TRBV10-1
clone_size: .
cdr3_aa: ASSEPGSVVTF

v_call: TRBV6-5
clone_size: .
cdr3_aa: ASRETGNTEAF

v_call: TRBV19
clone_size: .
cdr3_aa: ASSIGGSRYNEQF

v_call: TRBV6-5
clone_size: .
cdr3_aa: ASSYSSPGETGELF

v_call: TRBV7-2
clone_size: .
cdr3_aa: ASSLALAFNEKLF

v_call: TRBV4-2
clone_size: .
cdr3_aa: ASSQGGGGETDTQY

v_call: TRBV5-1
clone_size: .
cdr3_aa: ASSDRGDTGELF

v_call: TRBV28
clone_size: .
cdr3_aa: ASSRPSGNTDTQY

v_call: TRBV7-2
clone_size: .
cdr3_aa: ASSLVAGNYGYT

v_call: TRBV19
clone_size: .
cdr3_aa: ASRQGSNAGELF

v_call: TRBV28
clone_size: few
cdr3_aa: ASSLLNQPQH